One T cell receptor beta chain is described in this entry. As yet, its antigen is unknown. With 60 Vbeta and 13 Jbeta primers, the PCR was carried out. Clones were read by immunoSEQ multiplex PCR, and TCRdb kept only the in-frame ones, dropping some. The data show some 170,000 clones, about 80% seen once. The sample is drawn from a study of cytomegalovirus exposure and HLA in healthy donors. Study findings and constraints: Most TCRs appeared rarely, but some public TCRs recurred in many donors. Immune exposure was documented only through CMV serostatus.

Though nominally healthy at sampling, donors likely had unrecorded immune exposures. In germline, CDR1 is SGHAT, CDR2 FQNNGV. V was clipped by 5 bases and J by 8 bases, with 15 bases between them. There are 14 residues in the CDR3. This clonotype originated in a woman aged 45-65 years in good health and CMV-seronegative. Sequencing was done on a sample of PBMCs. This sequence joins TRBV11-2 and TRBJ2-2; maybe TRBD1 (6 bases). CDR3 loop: CASSATTGMGELFF. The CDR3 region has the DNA TGTGCCAGCAGCGCAACAACAGGGATGGGGGAGCTGTTTTTT.